Each of the 9 T cell receptor beta chains below was sequenced from the same sample in a study of blood T cell repertoires in COVID-19. The method was immunoSEQ multiplex PCR; TCRdb's version includes in-frame clones alone and lacks a portion of them. The sample lists 60,000 or so clones; around 87% were seen once. The specimen sequenced was peripheral blood. The receptors here all came from a man between 60 and 75 years old with acute or convalescent COVID-19.

The chain joins TRBV4-1 to TRBJ2-7; 10 positions agree with TRBD1. CDR3 length: 16 amino acids. V dropped 1 base and J dropped 1; count of bases not matched to a gene: 4. Looked up from germline, CDR1 is MGHRA and CDR2 is YSYEKL. CDR3 in amino acids: CASSQGTGGRSYEQYF. CDR3 sequence (DNA): TGCGCCAGCAGCCAAGGGACAGGGGGTAGGTCCTACGAGCAGTACTTC.

In this sample, this clone turned up a few times. The genes are TRBV5-5 and TRBJ1-2; D is possibly TRBD1 (5 bases). CDR3 length equals 14 residues. Germline CDR1 SGHKS, CDR2 YYEKEE (reference sequence). V was pared by 1 base and J by 7 bases, with 14 bases between. This CDR3 is CASSLRREGRGYTF. The CDR3 DNA reads TGTGCCAGCAGCTTGAGGAGGGAGGGGCGTGGCTACACCTTC.

The rearrangement joins TRBV19 to TRBJ2-7; D is perhaps TRBD1 (6 bases). The CDR3 sequence is 13 residues long. V lost 5 bases and J 5 bases, leaving 13 bases between the germline ends. Per germline, CDR1 LNHDA and CDR2 SQIVND (reference sequence). CDR3 sequence reads: CASSATGLHEQYF. The CDR3 bases are TGTGCCAGTAGTGCCACAGGGCTCCACGAGCAGTACTTC.

This clone was counted between two and nine times. This rearrangement joins TRBV7-9 to TRBJ1-1; 12 positions match TRBD1. J was trimmed by 4 bases and V by 8 bases; bases with no gene match: 17. Per the germline V gene, CDR1 is SEHNR and CDR2 is FQNEAQ (reference sequence). The CDR3 sequence is 18 residues long. CDR3 amino acids: CASQWDRGPGFLGTEAFF. CDR3 bases: TGTGCCAGCCAATGGGACAGGGGGCCGGGTTTTTTGGGCACTGAAGCTTTCTTT.

The chain combines TRBV2 with TRBJ1-1, with D possibly TRBD1 on 6 matching bases. This CDR3 is built from 11 residues. Looked up from germline, CDR1 is SNHLY and CDR2 is FYNNEI. The V and J ends lost 6 bases and 7 bases respectively, with 9 bases between them. In nucleotides, the CDR3 is TGTGCCAGCAGGCGACAGGATGAAGCTTTCTTT. It codes for CASRRQDEAFF. The full variable domain, in which reference TRBV2 and TRBJ1-1 provide the parts outside the CDR3, is EPEVTQTPSHQVTQMGQEVILRCVPISNHLYFYWYRQILGQKVEFLVSFYNNEISEKSEIFDDQFSVERPDGSNFTLKIRSTKLEDSAMYFCASRRQDEAFFGQGTRLTVV.

The rearrangement joins TRBV27 to TRBJ2-1; a possible D gene is TRBD2 (5 bases). The CDR3 runs to 15 residues. With 1 base removed from V and 6 bases from J, the gap between germline ends came to 13 bases. Germline CDR1 reads MNHEY; CDR2 reads SMNVEV (reference sequence). CDR3 residues: CASSLFASSGNEQFF. The CDR3 nucleotides read TGTGCCAGCAGTTTATTCGCTAGCTCGGGCAATGAGCAGTTCTTC.

This clone was seen a single time. Germline and junction disagree at one end, which may indicate a read error. The chain uses TRBV6-2 or TRBV6-3 and TRBJ1-5; D unclear. The CDR3 sequence is 14 residues long. Germline lookup yields CDR1 MNHEY and CDR2 SVGEGT. The CDR3 spells CASSSRLLGQAQHF. Written as DNA, the CDR3 is TGTGCCAGCAGTTCCCGTCTGTTGGGTCAGGCCCAGCATTTT.

This chain uses TRBV5-4 with TRBJ1-2, with TRBD1 matching over 10 bases. The CDR3 has 18 amino acids. Per germline, CDR1 SGHNT and CDR2 YYREEE (reference sequence). V trimming: 3 bases; J trimming: 6 bases; junction bases outside the gene matches: 17. The CDR3, as DNA: TGTGCCAGCAGCTCGGCACCGGGACAGGGGCCTACACGCGATGGCTACACCTTC. It translates to CASSSAPGQGPTRDGYTF.

The chain's CDR3 is CASSETGSFDYTF. DNA for the CDR3: TGTGCCAGCAGTGAGACAGGCTCTTTTGACTACACCTTC. The rearrangement joins TRBV6-6 to TRBJ1-2; tentatively, D is TRBD1 (6 bases). This CDR3 comprises 13 residues. CDR1 MNHNY and CDR2 SVGAGI come from the germline V gene (reference sequence). The germline V and J ends were trimmed by 5 bases and 10 bases, with 17 bases remaining between them.